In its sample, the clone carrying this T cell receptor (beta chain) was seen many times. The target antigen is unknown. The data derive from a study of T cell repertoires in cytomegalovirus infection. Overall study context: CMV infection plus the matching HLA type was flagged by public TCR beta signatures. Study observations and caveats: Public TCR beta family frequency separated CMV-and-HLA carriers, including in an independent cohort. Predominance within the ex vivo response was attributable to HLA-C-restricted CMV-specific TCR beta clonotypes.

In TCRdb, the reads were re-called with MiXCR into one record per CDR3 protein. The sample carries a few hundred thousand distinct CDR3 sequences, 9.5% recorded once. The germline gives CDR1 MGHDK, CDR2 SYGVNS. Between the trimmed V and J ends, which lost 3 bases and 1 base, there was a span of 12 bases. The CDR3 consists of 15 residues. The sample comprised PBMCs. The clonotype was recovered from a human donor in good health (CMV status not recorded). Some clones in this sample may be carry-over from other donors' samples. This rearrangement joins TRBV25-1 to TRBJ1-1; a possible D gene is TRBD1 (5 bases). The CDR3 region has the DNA TGTGCCAGCAGTGAGGGACGGGTTTCGAACACTGAAGCTTTCTTT. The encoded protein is CASSEGRVSNTEAFF. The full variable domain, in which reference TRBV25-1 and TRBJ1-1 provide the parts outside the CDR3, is EADIYQTPRYLVIGTGKKITLECSQTMGHDKMYWYQQDPGMELHLIHYSYGVNSTEKGDLSSESTVSRIRTEHFPLTLESARPSHTSQYLCASSEGRVSNTEAFFGQGTRLTVV.